This entry is about one T cell receptor (beta chain). Its antigen is still unknown. This CDR3 is 13 amino acids long. V was cut by 7 bases and J by 5 bases, with 9 bases left in between. CDR1 is MGHDK and CDR2 is SYGVNS in the germline V gene. This sample is part of a study of cytomegalovirus exposure and HLA in healthy donors. For the study at large: Earlier results showed 120 million or so unique TCR beta sequences derived from 150 million to 200 million T cells.

Study conclusions and caveats: The likely origin of a cluster of highly shared sequence variants was a sequencing artifact.

The PCR had 60 Vbeta and 13 Jbeta primers. Authors' analysis steps: It was a later analysis that counted 83 million or so unique TCR beta chains, of which roughly 11 million were shared. Libraries were prepared by immunoSEQ multiplex PCR; TCRdb keeps only in-frame clonotypes and omits some of them. V, J and clone size reflect that table, while D and trimming were determined from the DNA. Of around 300,000 clones in the sample, more than 55% were seen once. V usage is TRBV25-1 and J usage is TRBJ1-6; the D is unclear. Material for sequencing was PBMCs. The TCR sequence derives from a female donor in good health and CMV-seronegative. CDR3 in amino acids: CASKGVDNSPLHF. The CDR3 nucleotides are TGTGCCAGCAAGGGAGTAGATAATTCACCCCTCCACTTT.